These 13 T cell receptor beta chains were sequenced from one sample in a study of shared clonotypes between healthy human individuals (dated by TCRdb to about 2020). For the CD8 naive samples, CD45RO-negative cells were positively selected for CCR7, yielding a CD45RA+CCR7+ population from which TemRA cells were excluded. The library relied on the immunoSEQ multiplex PCR assay. The table was pulled from immuneACCESS by TCRdb, which kept in-frame rearrangements only. Such tables lose some clones; where checked, under half of the loss comes from unresolved V genes, and the rest has no known cause. The sample records over 2 million clones, about 95% of which are singletons. 0.9% to 1.4% of the sample is in the top ten clones. Sequencing input: naive CD8+ T cells sorted from blood. Reading the label with the study, this specimen's cell subset or site is: CD45RA+CCR7+. These receptors were collected from a man in his late teens or twenties in good health.

The chain joins TRBV9 to TRBJ2-7; 13 nucleotides align to TRBD2. V trimming: 0 bases; J trimming: 9 bases; junction bases outside the gene matches: 15. Germline V lookup: CDR1 SGDLS, CDR2 YYNGEE. The CDR3 contains 18 residues. CDR3 in amino acids: CASSVGQKGTSGEDGQYF. The CDR3 nucleotides are TGTGCCAGCAGCGTAGGGCAGAAGGGGACTAGCGGGGAGGACGGGCAGTACTTC.

The chain links TRBV6-1 to TRBJ1-1; perhaps TRBD1 as D (5 bases). The CDR3 runs 15 residues. The V gene's germline CDR1 is MNHNS and CDR2 SASEGT. The V and J ends lost 2 bases and 1 base respectively, with 11 bases between them. The CDR3 reads CASSERLTANTEAFF. The CDR3 region has the DNA TGTGCCAGCAGTGAACGGCTGACAGCGAACACTGAAGCTTTCTTT.

For this clone: Within the sample, other DNA sequences also encode this same CDR3. V usage is TRBV9 and J usage is TRBJ2-1, with TRBD1 matching over 7 bases. From germline, CDR1 is SGDLS and CDR2 YYNGEE. Losses at the gene ends were 0 bases for V and 4 bases for J; bases not matched to a gene: 4. The CDR3 covers 15 residues. The CDR3 nucleotides read TGTGCCAGCAGCGTAGCCGGGACAGTTTACAATGAGCAGTTCTTC. Its protein is CASSVAGTVYNEQFF.

The chain combines TRBV10-1 with TRBJ2-7; weak D call: TRBD2 (5 bases). The CDR3 has 13 amino acids. The germline CDR1 and CDR2 sequences are WNHNN and SYGVQD (reference sequence). V was cut by 1 base and J by 7 bases, with 11 bases left in between. The CDR3 protein is CASSELRVGEQYF. CDR3 coding DNA: TGCGCCAGCAGTGAGTTGAGGGTGGGGGAGCAGTACTTC.

In DNA form, the CDR3 reads TGTGCCAGCAGTGAAAAAGGGGCCATCTCCTACAATGAGCAGTTCTTC. This translates into CASSEKGAISYNEQFF. The chain is built from TRBV6-1 and TRBJ2-1, with a weak D call TRBD1 (5 bases). The CDR3 has 16 amino acids. The V gene's germline CDR1 is MNHNS and CDR2 SASEGT. Trimming cost V 2 bases and J 0 bases, with 11 bases left between them.

Turning to this clone: This CDR3 is also generated by other DNA sequences in the sample. J is TRBJ2-7 and V is TRBV28; 9 bases map to TRBD1. CDR1 is MDHEN and CDR2 is SYDVKM in the germline V gene. The trim removed 6 bases at V and 3 bases at J, leaving 6 bases unmatched. The CDR3 spans 14 residues. CDR3 coding DNA: TGTGCCAGCAGCCCGGGACAGGGAGGCTACGAGCAGTACTTC. Protein product: CASSPGQGGYEQYF.

Concerning this clone itself: The identical CDR3 is also encoded by other nucleotide sequences in the sample. The rearrangement links TRBV28 to TRBJ2-3; D remains unclear. Germline V gene sequence: CDR1 MDHEN, CDR2 SYDVKM. Deletions cut 3 bases from V and 6 bases from J, with 4 bases between. There are 11 residues in the CDR3. This CDR3 is CASSLADTQYF. CDR3 sequence (DNA): TGTGCCAGCAGTTTGGCCGATACGCAGTATTTT.

J is TRBJ2-7 and V is TRBV4-1; unclear D gene. Trimming pared 5 bases from V and 3 bases from J, leaving 8 bases between. Germline V CDR1 and CDR2: MGHRA, YSYEKL. The CDR3 length is 12 residues. The CDR3 coding sequence is TGCGCCAGCAGCGATGGATACTACGAGCAGTACTTC. Its protein is CASSDGYYEQYF.

This clone was counted a single time. The chain is built from TRBV5-5 and TRBJ2-7, with 7 bases identical to TRBD1. CDR1 and CDR2 from the germline V gene are SGHKS and YYEKEE (reference sequence). The CDR3 covers 15 residues. After removal of 0 bases from V and 2 bases from J, the junction contained 5 bases not matched to a gene. The CDR3 spells CASSLVPDRAYEQYF. CDR3 sequence (DNA): TGTGCCAGCAGCTTGGTACCTGACAGGGCCTACGAGCAGTACTTC. Complete variable domain (other parts from reference TRBV5-5 and TRBJ2-7): DAGVTQSPTHLIKTRGQQVTLRCSPISGHKSVSWYQQVLGQGPQFIFQYYEKEERGRGNFPDRFSARQFPNYSSELNVNALLLGDSALYLCASSLVPDRAYEQYFGPGTRLTVT.

This clone appeared once. This chain joins TRBV28 and TRBJ1-1, with 7 bases identical to TRBD1. The CDR3 has 15 residues. Germline V lookup: CDR1 MDHEN, CDR2 SYDVKM. V lost 5 bases, J lost 1 base, and 7 bases stayed unmatched. The CDR3, as DNA: TGTGCCAGCAGTCTCGACAGGGAGGAGAACACTGAAGCTTTCTTT. It specifies CASSLDREENTEAFF.

The chain is built from TRBV10-3 and TRBJ2-1; D is perhaps TRBD1 (5 bases). This CDR3 has 14 residues. V was shortened by 3 bases and J by 5 bases, with 11 bases between the two germline ends. The V gene's germline CDR1 is ENHRY and CDR2 SYGVKD. In nucleotides, the CDR3 is TGTGCCATCAGTGAAAATCAGGGCCACAATGAGCAGTTCTTC. Its protein is CAISENQGHNEQFF.

V and J are TRBV27 and TRBJ2-7; 8 bases match TRBD2. There are 16 residues in the CDR3. V was clipped by 2 bases and J by 5 bases; unmatched bases: 11. CDR1 and CDR2 from the germline V gene are MNHEY and SMNVEV (reference sequence). CDR3 residues: CASSLLSGRSVHEQYF. CDR3 in DNA: TGTGCCAGCAGTTTACTGAGCGGGAGATCCGTCCACGAGCAGTACTTC.

V gene TRBV28 combines with J gene TRBJ2-5; the D gene is possibly TRBD2 (5 bases). Per the germline V gene, CDR1 is MDHEN and CDR2 is SYDVKM. Trimming took off 5 bases at V and 0 bases at J, with 13 bases between the two ends. This CDR3 has 15 residues. The CDR3 sequence is CASSTGPGDQETQYF. CDR3 DNA: TGTGCCAGCAGTACCGGGCCCGGGGACCAAGAGACCCAGTACTTC.